The subject of this entry is one T cell receptor beta chain. Its antigen is as yet unknown. The sequenced template was cDNA made from the entire isolated RNA. The table came from immunoSEQ multiplex PCR; TCRdb's copy has only in-frame clones and leaves some out. The table shows about 660,000 clones, with about 14% occurring only once. The CDR3 extends over 15 amino acids. The ends were cut back, 1 base at V and 4 bases at J, with 11 bases in the middle. Germline CDR1 SGHVS, CDR2 FNYEAQ. This entry comes from a study of beta chain features in type 1 diabetes. Study-wide results and caveats: Type 1 diabetes patients had moderately but significantly shorter TCRB CDR3s in all four CD4+ subsets.

This chain uses TRBV7-6 with TRBJ2-1; D gene unclear. Sequencing was carried out using naive CD4+ T cells from blood. This sequence was found in a man aged 18 to 29 with type 1 diabetes. This chain's CDR3 is CASSLGSVIYNEQFF. CDR3 in DNA: TGTGCCAGCAGCTTAGGGTCAGTGATATACAATGAGCAGTTCTTC.